The 29 T cell receptor beta chains below come from one sample, sequenced in a study of blood T cell repertoires in COVID-19. Method: immunoSEQ multiplex PCR; TCRdb's copy keeps in-frame clones and lacks some. The table records about 180,000 clones, 80% to 90% of them present only once. Material: PBMCs or T cells enriched from blood (not recorded which). The receptors stem from a woman between 35 and 50 years old with acute COVID-19.

The chain joins TRBV28 to TRBJ2-1, with 10 bases fitting TRBD1. V lost 2 bases and J lost 11; bases outside the gene matches: 15. Germline V gene sequence: CDR1 MDHEN, CDR2 SYDVKM. This CDR3 comprises 17 residues. The chain's CDR3 is CASSLLMGTGVVSQQFF. DNA of the CDR3: TGTGCCAGCAGTTTACTAATGGGGACAGGGGTTGTAAGTCAGCAGTTCTTC.

The chain is built from TRBV9 and TRBJ1-6, with a weak D call TRBD1 (6 bases). This CDR3 region has 14 residues. V was shortened by 3 bases and J by 10 bases, with 14 bases between the two germline ends. Germline CDR1 and CDR2: SGDLS and YYNGEE. CDR3 DNA: TGTGCCAGCAGCGCAACAGGGACACGCTCACCCCTCCACTTT. Its translation is CASSATGTRSPLHF.

About this clone: In the same sample, other DNA sequences code for this CDR3. This sequence joins TRBV9 and TRBJ2-1, with a tentative D call TRBD2 (5 bases). Per the germline V gene, CDR1 is SGDLS and CDR2 is YYNGEE. Between the trimmed V and J ends, which lost 0 bases and 2 bases, there was a span of 6 bases. The CDR3 extends over 14 amino acids. The CDR3 DNA sequence: TGTGCCAGCAGCGTAGAGGGAGCCTACAATGAGCAGTTCTTC. Amino acids: CASSVEGAYNEQFF.

V gene TRBV6-6 combines with J gene TRBJ2-5; maybe TRBD2 (6 bases). CDR3 length: 13 residues. The germline V gene encodes CDR1 MNHNY and CDR2 SVGAGI (reference sequence). The germline V and J ends were trimmed by 8 bases and 2 bases, with 12 bases remaining between them. CDR3 sequence: CASCDREQETQYF. For the CDR3, the DNA is TGTGCCAGCTGTGATCGGGAGCAAGAGACCCAGTACTTC.

This sequence joins TRBV7-9 and TRBJ2-3, with 11 positions matching TRBD2. CDR3 length equals 16 residues. V was clipped by 4 bases and J by 7 bases; unmatched bases: 10. Per germline, CDR1 SEHNR and CDR2 FQNEAQ (reference sequence). The CDR3 region is CASSSYSGGESNTQYF. DNA of the CDR3: TGTGCCAGCAGCTCATATAGCGGGGGGGAGTCAAATACGCAGTATTTT.

This sequence joins TRBV5-1 and TRBJ2-7; the D gene is possibly TRBD1 (5 bases). The V and J ends lost 4 bases and 3 bases respectively, with 11 bases between them. There are 13 residues in the CDR3. Per the germline V gene, CDR1 is SGHRS and CDR2 is YFSETQ. The CDR3, as DNA: TGCGCCAGCAGCACGGACATAAACTACGAGCAGTACTTC. Translating gives CASSTDINYEQYF.

The count of this clone is one. V and J are TRBV6-5 and TRBJ1-6, with D uncertain. Germline V gene lookup returns CDR1 MNHEY and CDR2 SVGAGI. The CDR3 consists of 12 residues. V shed 5 bases and J shed 6 bases, with 5 bases lying between them. The CDR3 protein is CASSTSNSPLHF. DNA of the CDR3: TGTGCCAGCAGTACAAGTAATTCACCCCTCCACTTT.

The chain recombines TRBV5-1 with TRBJ2-3; D is perhaps TRBD2 (6 bases). The CDR3 consists of 14 residues. Germline lookup yields CDR1 SGHRS and CDR2 YFSETQ. V lost 0 bases to trimming and J lost 4 bases, with 9 bases between them. The CDR3 DNA follows: TGCGCCAGCAGCTTGGGGGACTCCGCAGATACGCAGTATTTT. Its translation: CASSLGDSADTQYF.

The rearrangement links TRBV5-1 to TRBJ1-3, with D perhaps TRBD1 (5 bases). The germline V gene has CDR1 SGHRS and CDR2 YFSETQ. Trimming stripped 0 bases from V and 0 bases from J, with 7 bases between. The CDR3 is 15 amino acids. CDR3 region: CASSLDRNSGNTIYF. The CDR3 DNA is TGCGCCAGCAGCTTGGACAGGAACTCTGGAAACACCATATATTTT.

This clone was picked up a small number of times. This chain uses TRBV7-8 with TRBJ2-5; 7 positions agree with TRBD2. V was clipped by 2 bases and J by 5 bases; unmatched bases: 2. The CDR3 spans 13 residues. Per the germline V gene, CDR1 is SGHVS and CDR2 is FQNEAQ. In nucleotides, the CDR3 is TGTGCCAGCAGCTTACGGCGGGAGGAGACCCAGTACTTC. Its translation is CASSLRREETQYF.

The rearrangement uses TRBV4-1 and TRBJ1-2; D is possibly TRBD1 (6 bases). CDR1 and CDR2 from the germline V gene are MGHRA and YSYEKL. V lost 0 bases to trimming and J lost 1 base, with 18 bases between them. There are 18 residues in the CDR3. The CDR3 coding sequence is TGCGCCAGCAGCCAAGATTACAGGGCGCTCGGGGATAACTATGGCTACACCTTC. This encodes CASSQDYRALGDNYGYTF.

As regards this clone: The same CDR3 also results from other DNA sequences found in this sample. This chain connects TRBV6-5 to TRBJ1-2; 11 bases line up with TRBD1. The trim removed 6 bases at V and 8 bases at J, leaving 8 bases unmatched. The CDR3 sequence is 14 residues long. Germline lookup yields CDR1 MNHEY and CDR2 SVGAGI. CDR3 DNA sequence: TGTGCCAGCAGCCGTGGACAGGGGGCGGGAGGCTACACCTTC. It translates to CASSRGQGAGGYTF.

V gene TRBV5-1 combines with J gene TRBJ2-2; a weak D match, TRBD1 (6 bases). CDR1 is SGHRS and CDR2 is YFSETQ in the germline V gene. V was cut by 4 bases and J by 4 bases, with 14 bases left in between. CDR3 length: 15 amino acids. The CDR3 loop reads CASSGSQGSTGELFF. CDR3 DNA: TGCGCCAGCAGCGGGAGTCAGGGGTCCACCGGGGAGCTGTTTTTT. The complete variable domain, with remaining parts taken from reference TRBV5-1 and TRBJ2-2, reads KAGVTQTPRYLIKTRGQQVTLSCSPISGHRSVSWYQQTPGQGLQFLFEYFSETQRNKGNFPGRFSGRQFSNSRSEMNVSTLELGDSALYLCASSGSQGSTGELFFGEGSRLTVL.

The J gene is TRBJ2-6, the V gene TRBV23-1; D is uncertain. TRBV23-1 is an ORF, with its function uncertain. V was pared by 0 bases and J by 0 bases, with 18 bases between. The CDR3 is 20 residues long. The DNA for the CDR3 is TGCGCCAGCAGTCAATCCTCGTCCAGCTATAACAGCTCTGGGGCCAACGTCCTGACTTTC. This sequence encodes CASSQSSSSYNSSGANVLTF.

This chain links TRBV28 with TRBJ2-2; unclear D gene. Per the germline V gene, CDR1 is MDHEN and CDR2 is SYDVKM. Trimming stripped 3 bases from V and 1 base from J, with 9 bases between. The CDR3 covers 15 residues. CDR3 nucleotides: TGTGCCAGCAGTTTTAGCATCATGAACACCGGGGAGCTGTTTTTT. It specifies CASSFSIMNTGELFF.

This chain connects TRBV14 to TRBJ2-7; 9 bases are a match to TRBD2. There are 15 residues in the CDR3. Germline CDR1 is SGHDN and CDR2 is FVKESK. V lost 5 bases, J lost 1 base, and 6 bases stayed unmatched. The CDR3 spells CASSTLSGGSYEQYF. CDR3 bases: TGTGCCAGCAGCACCCTTAGCGGGGGTTCCTACGAGCAGTACTTC.

This rearrangement joins TRBV28 to TRBJ2-1, with D unresolved. The V gene lost 0 bases and the J gene lost 6 bases, with 6 bases spanning the gap. The CDR3 extends over 13 amino acids. CDR1 MDHEN and CDR2 SYDVKM come from the germline V gene. CDR3 amino acids: CASSLWTSNEQFF. The CDR3, as DNA: TGTGCCAGCAGTTTATGGACATCCAATGAGCAGTTCTTC. Full variable domain (remainder filled in from reference TRBV28 and TRBJ2-1): DVKVTQSSRYLVKRTGEKVFLECVQDMDHENMFWYRQDPGLGLRLIYFSYDVKMKEKGDIPEGYSVSREKKERFSLILESASTNQTSMYLCASSLWTSNEQFFGPGTRLTVL.

The chain carries TRBV7-6 and TRBJ1-3, with 9 nucleotides matching TRBD1. Germline assignment: CDR1 SGHVS and CDR2 FNYEAQ. V shed 0 bases and J 0 bases; nucleotides not matched to a gene: 6. The CDR3 spans 18 residues. The CDR3 DNA sequence: TGTGCCAGCAGCTTAGCGGACAGGGGCCCCCTCTCTGGAAACACCATATATTTT. It yields the protein CASSLADRGPLSGNTIYF.

The chain employs TRBV3-1 (or the pseudogene TRBV3-2) and TRBJ2-7, with 7 bases matching TRBD2. There are 14 residues in the CDR3. With 1 base clipped from V and 6 bases from J, the junction kept 6 bases outside the gene matches. Per the germline V gene, CDR1 is LGHDT and CDR2 is YNNKEL (reference sequence). This CDR3 reads CASSQVRGEGEQYF. The CDR3 region has the DNA TGTGCCAGCAGCCAAGTTCGGGGGGAGGGCGAGCAGTACTTC.

The genes are TRBV3-1 (or the pseudogene TRBV3-2) and TRBJ2-2; D is undetermined. Germline V gene sequence: CDR1 LGHDT, CDR2 YNNKEL (reference sequence). The germline V and J ends were trimmed by 0 bases and 0 bases, with 14 bases remaining between them. The CDR3 is 18 residues long. The CDR3 nucleotides read TGTGCCAGCAGCCAAGATGGGCCAGGCTACGCGAACACCGGGGAGCTGTTTTTT. Amino acid sequence: CASSQDGPGYANTGELFF.

This clone was found a few times. V usage is TRBV6-6 and J usage is TRBJ1-4, with 9 bases aligning to TRBD1. Germline CDR1 MNHNY, CDR2 SVGAGI (reference sequence). The CDR3 contains 18 residues. The V segment lost 5 bases and the J segment 11 bases; nucleotides outside the gene matches: 21. CDR3 sequence: CASSPGQGLSDTGGKLFF. In nucleotides, the CDR3 is TGTGCCAGCAGTCCGGGACAGGGTCTCTCAGATACCGGGGGGAAACTGTTTTTT.

This chain connects TRBV28 to TRBJ2-5; TRBD1 matches at 7 bases. V lost 6 bases and J lost 4; bases outside the gene matches: 14. CDR1 is MDHEN, CDR2 SYDVKM, per germline. This CDR3 is 16 amino acids long. This CDR3 is CASSHSEGRGIETQYF. In DNA form, the CDR3 reads TGTGCCAGCAGCCACTCCGAGGGCAGGGGGATAGAGACCCAGTACTTC. Together with reference TRBV28 and TRBJ2-5, the CDR3 gives the full variable domain: DVKVTQSSRYLVKRTGEKVFLECVQDMDHENMFWYRQDPGLGLRLIYFSYDVKMKEKGDIPEGYSVSREKKERFSLILESASTNQTSMYLCASSHSEGRGIETQYFGPGTRLLVL.

V is TRBV2 and J is TRBJ2-3; 8 bases map to TRBD2. The CDR3 spans 16 residues. Per germline, CDR1 SNHLY and CDR2 FYNNEI. The V segment lost 7 bases and the J segment 6 bases; nucleotides outside the gene matches: 15. The CDR3 bases are TGTGCCAGCAAACTGAACCGGGGGGGCATTGGCGATACGCAGTATTTT. Its protein is CASKLNRGGIGDTQYF. Looking up the rest from reference TRBV2 and TRBJ2-3 gives the full variable domain: EPEVTQTPSHQVTQMGQEVILRCVPISNHLYFYWYRQILGQKVEFLVSFYNNEISEKSEIFDDQFSVERPDGSNFTLKIRSTKLEDSAMYFCASKLNRGGIGDTQYFGPGTRLTVL.

The genes are TRBV30 and TRBJ1-1; TRBD1 is a possible D gene (5 bases). The CDR3 covers 16 residues. Germline V gene data show CDR1 as GTSNPN and CDR2 as SVGIG (reference sequence). V shed 0 bases and J shed 5 bases, with 19 bases lying between them. CDR3 DNA sequence: TGTGCCTGGAGTGTATACAACCTTCCGGAGGGGACTGAAGCTTTCTTT. Translated, it gives CAWSVYNLPEGTEAFF.

This chain connects TRBV19 to TRBJ2-1; the D gene is possibly TRBD1 (5 bases). This CDR3 contains 15 residues. Looked up from germline, CDR1 is LNHDA and CDR2 is SQIVND (reference sequence). Between the trimmed V and J ends, which lost 0 bases and 0 bases, there was a span of 6 bases. The CDR3 DNA is TGTGCCAGTAGTATAGATCAGGGCTCCTACAATGAGCAGTTCTTC. Its protein product is CASSIDQGSYNEQFF.

CDR3 amino acids: CATSRGTSGTQETQYF. In DNA, the CDR3 is TGTGCCACCAGCAGAGGGACTAGCGGAACTCAAGAGACCCAGTACTTC. The chain uses TRBV15 and TRBJ2-5, with 10 nucleotides matching TRBD2. The CDR3 has 16 amino acids. The trim removed 1 base at V and 2 bases at J, leaving 4 bases unmatched. Germline V gene sequence: CDR1 LNHNV, CDR2 YYDKDF (reference sequence).

This chain links TRBV6-6 with TRBJ2-7, with 11 bases aligning to TRBD2. Looked up from germline, CDR1 is MNHNY and CDR2 is SVGAGI (reference sequence). After removal of 4 bases from V and 7 bases from J, the junction contained 3 bases not matched to a gene. The length of the CDR3 is 13 residues. Here the CDR3 reads CASSLAGGLEQYF. CDR3 sequence (DNA): TGTGCCAGCAGTTTAGCGGGAGGGCTTGAGCAGTACTTC.

The chain combines TRBV4-1 with TRBJ1-4, with a tentative D call TRBD1 (5 bases). The CDR3 sequence is 17 residues long. Germline CDR1 reads MGHRA; CDR2 reads YSYEKL. The V gene lost 0 bases and the J gene lost 3 bases, with 14 bases spanning the gap. The CDR3 region has the DNA TGCGCCAGCAGCCAAGAGAGCAGGGCGGCGGCTAATGAAAAACTGTTTTTT. As protein: CASSQESRAAANEKLFF.

This clone was recorded only once. The chain carries TRBV28 and TRBJ1-3; the D is unclear. This CDR3 is 18 amino acids long. The germline gives CDR1 MDHEN, CDR2 SYDVKM. Trimming left V 2 bases short and J 4 bases short, with 21 bases between. CDR3 bases: TGTGCCAGCAGTTTAGAAGGGAGGAGTACCCCTTCCGGAAACACCATATATTTT. Protein product: CASSLEGRSTPSGNTIYF.